This is a list of T cell receptor beta chains from one sample in a study of blood T cell repertoires in COVID-19. Generated by immunoSEQ multiplex PCR, the TCRdb table keeps only in-frame clones and is missing some. The table includes about 210,000 clones, approximately 81% detected once. The sample was peripheral blood. Source of these receptors: a woman older than 75 with COVID-19, enrolled during active disease. Both conserved end residues are part of each CDR3. Fields, in order: D gene, V gene, clone size, J gene, CDR3 protein, CDR3 DNA. D genes are given only for firm matches. Not all rows give a size; the values are once, few, many and, for expanded clones, a class.

D gene: TRBD1
V gene: TRBV30
clone size: NA
J gene: TRBJ1-1
CDR3 protein: CAWSVKGGTGAEAFF
CDR3 DNA: TGTGCCTGGAGTGTAAAAGGGGGGACAGGAGCTGAAGCTTTCTTT

D gene: NA
V gene: TRBV7-3
clone size: NA
J gene: TRBJ2-7
CDR3 protein: CASSSETGGAYEQYF
CDR3 DNA: TGTGCCAGCAGCTCGGAAACAGGGGGGGCCTACGAGCAGTACTTC

D gene: NA
V gene: TRBV23-1
clone size: NA
J gene: TRBJ1-1
CDR3 protein: CASSPPWRGGWTEAFF
CDR3 DNA: TGCGCCAGCAGTCCCCCGTGGCGGGGAGGGTGGACTGAAGCTTTCTTT

D gene: TRBD1
V gene: TRBV11-3
clone size: NA
J gene: TRBJ2-3
CDR3 protein: CASSLGQGRADTQYF
CDR3 DNA: TGTGCCAGCAGCTTAGGACAGGGGCGAGCAGATACGCAGTATTTT

D gene: NA
V gene: TRBV3-1/TRBV3-2
clone size: NA
J gene: TRBJ1-1
CDR3 protein: CASSHLTGRTEAFF
CDR3 DNA: TGTGCCAGCAGCCACTTAACAGGGCGGACTGAAGCTTTCTTT

D gene: TRBD1
V gene: TRBV5-1
clone size: NA
J gene: TRBJ1-3
CDR3 protein: CASRTGVTGNTIYF
CDR3 DNA: TGCGCCAGCCGGACAGGGGTGACTGGAAACACCATATATTTT

D gene: NA
V gene: TRBV7-7
clone size: NA
J gene: TRBJ2-1
CDR3 protein: CASSLNAAWEYNEQFF
CDR3 DNA: TGTGCCAGCAGTCTTAACGCTGCGTGGGAGTACAATGAGCAGTTCTTC

D gene: NA
V gene: TRBV7-2
clone size: few
J gene: TRBJ1-2
CDR3 protein: CASSLVVQGSYGYTF
CDR3 DNA: TGTGCCAGCAGCTTAGTGGTCCAGGGAAGCTATGGCTACACCTTC

D gene: NA
V gene: TRBV6-1
clone size: NA
J gene: TRBJ1-1
CDR3 protein: CASSGVPGQTNTEAFF
CDR3 DNA: TGTGCCAGCAGTGGGGTCCCGGGACAAACGAACACTGAAGCTTTCTTT

D gene: NA
V gene: TRBV6-5
clone size: NA
J gene: TRBJ2-7
CDR3 protein: CASSYSHGVGIKQYF
CDR3 DNA: TGTGCCAGCAGTTACAGCCACGGGGTAGGGATTAAGCAGTACTTC

D gene: TRBD1
V gene: TRBV27
clone size: NA
J gene: TRBJ1-4
CDR3 protein: CASSRSRTGVRGEKLFF
CDR3 DNA: TGTGCCAGCAGCCGTTCGCGCACAGGGGTTCGAGGGGAAAAACTGTTTTTT

D gene: TRBD2
V gene: TRBV19
clone size: NA
J gene: TRBJ2-5
CDR3 protein: CASRATSGVAETQYF
CDR3 DNA: TGTGCCAGTAGGGCCACTAGCGGGGTGGCGGAGACCCAGTACTTC

D gene: NA
V gene: TRBV5-6
clone size: NA
J gene: TRBJ1-6
CDR3 protein: CASSLVTGSSYNSPLHF
CDR3 DNA: TGTGCCAGCAGCTTGGTCACCGGGAGCTCCTATAATTCACCCCTCCACTTT

D gene: TRBD2
V gene: TRBV7-6
clone size: few
J gene: TRBJ2-1
CDR3 protein: CASSSLGGTSGGALNEQFF
CDR3 DNA: TGTGCCAGCAGCTCGCTAGGCGGGACTAGCGGGGGGGCCTTGAATGAGCAGTTCTTC

D gene: TRBD1
V gene: TRBV3-1/TRBV3-2
clone size: few
J gene: TRBJ1-2
CDR3 protein: CASSATGARYGYTF
CDR3 DNA: TGTGCCAGCAGCGCCACAGGGGCCCGCTATGGCTACACCTTC